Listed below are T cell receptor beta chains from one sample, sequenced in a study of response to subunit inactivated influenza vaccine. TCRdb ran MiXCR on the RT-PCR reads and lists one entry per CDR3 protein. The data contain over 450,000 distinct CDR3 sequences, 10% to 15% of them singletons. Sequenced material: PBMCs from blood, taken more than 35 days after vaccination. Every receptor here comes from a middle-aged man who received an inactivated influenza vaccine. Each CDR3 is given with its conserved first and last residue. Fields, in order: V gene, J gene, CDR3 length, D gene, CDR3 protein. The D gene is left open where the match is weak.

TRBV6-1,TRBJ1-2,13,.,CASSPDGHYGYTF
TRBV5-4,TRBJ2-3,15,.,CASSPGLSTTDTQYF
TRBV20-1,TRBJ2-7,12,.,CSARHPGNEQYF
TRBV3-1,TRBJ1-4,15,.,CASRPLGQTNEKLFF
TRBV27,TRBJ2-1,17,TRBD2,CASSLWGGGPPGNEQFF
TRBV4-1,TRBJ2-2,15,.,CASSHRGGGTGELFF
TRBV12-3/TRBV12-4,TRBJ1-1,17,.,CASLISWTEDMNTEAFF
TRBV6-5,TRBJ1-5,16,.,CASSSAGRVGREPQHF
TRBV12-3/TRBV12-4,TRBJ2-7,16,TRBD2,CASSLRVAGGFYEQYF
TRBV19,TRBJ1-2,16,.,CASNRNGDFERNGYTF
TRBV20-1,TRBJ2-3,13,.,CSPKKRGPDTQYF
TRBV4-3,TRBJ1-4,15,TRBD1,CASSQEGTGGEKLFF
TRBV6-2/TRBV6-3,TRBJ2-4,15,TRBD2,CASSYGGRETNIQYF
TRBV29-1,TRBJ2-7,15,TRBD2,CSVRGKLAGVPEQYF
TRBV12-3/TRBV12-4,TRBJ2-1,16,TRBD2,CASRPPSGGLYNEQFF
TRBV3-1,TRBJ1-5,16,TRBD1,CASSLGTGASNQPQHF
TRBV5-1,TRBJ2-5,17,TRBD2,CASSRTSGREVQETQYF
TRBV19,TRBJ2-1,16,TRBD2,CASRPGLAGGGNEQFF
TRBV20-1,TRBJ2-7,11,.,CSAKGSYEQYF
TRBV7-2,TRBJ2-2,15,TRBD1,CASSLEGGGTGELFF
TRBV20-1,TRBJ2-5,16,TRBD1,CSARDSRTGIQETQYF
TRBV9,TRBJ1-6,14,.,CASSVARVNSPLHF
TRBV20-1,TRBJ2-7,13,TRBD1,CSARTGLTYEQYF
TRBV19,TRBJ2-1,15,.,CAGKSFGTSYNEQFF
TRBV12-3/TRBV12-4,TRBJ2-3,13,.,CASSLWAGNTQYF
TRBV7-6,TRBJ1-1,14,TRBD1,CAGGTGALATEAFF
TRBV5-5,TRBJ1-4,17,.,CASSSSRDVGQNEKLFF
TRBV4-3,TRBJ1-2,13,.,CASSQEPGYGYTF